Sequencing of this TCR beta chain was carried out in a study of T cell repertoires in aging, cancer and after chemotherapy. Amplification of TCR beta used genomic DNA extracted from peripheral blood. A mixed TRB-A/B primer pool amplified rearranged TRB by multiplex touch-down PCR. Each CDR3 protein gets one entry after TCRdb re-called the multiplex PCR reads with MiXCR. The sample lists thousands of distinct CDR3 sequences, more than 25% occurring once. From germline, CDR1 is MNHEY and CDR2 SVGAGI. V shed 2 bases and J shed 4 bases, with 12 bases lying between them. This CDR3 has 15 residues. Study-wide results and caveats: In healthy donors, age-related TCR diversity loss mainly reflected lost richness. Age-matched healthy donors had significantly more diverse, less clonal blood TCR repertoires than untreated cancer patients.

This clonotype occurred a few times. The antigen remains unidentified. This rearrangement joins TRBV6-5 to TRBJ2-1; maybe TRBD2 (5 bases). The sample taken for sequencing was blood. This TCR came from a human donor in good health. DNA of the CDR3: TGTGCCAGCAGTTACGGTAGCGCACTTTACAATGAGCAGTTCTTC. It is translated as CASSYGSALYNEQFF.